This T cell receptor beta chain was recovered during a study of CD8 T cells in Susac syndrome (dated by TCRdb to between 2017 and 2020). Regarding the complete study: The study used repertoire sequencing to test whether antigen drove CD8+ T cell activation and differentiation in Susac syndrome. The clonality of the CD8+ T cell repertoire was compared across over 9 healthy donors, some 14 Susac syndrome patients and about 16 multiple sclerosis patients. General conclusions and limits of the study: The number of individuals in the TCR sequencing and HLA analysis was recognized as being relatively small.

The CDR3 runs 13 residues from the cysteine to the phenylalanine. Only the CDR3 portion is preserved as DNA: 39 bases, with reading frame beginning at the first base. Trimming removed 9 bases from V and 0 bases from J, leaving 10 bases between the germline ends. From the germline V gene (reference sequence), CDR1 is SGHNT and CDR2 is YYREEE. RNA was extracted with the RNeasy kit and about 0.5 to 1 ug was reverse transcribed using random hexamers. The immunoSEQ multiplex PCR assay, which covers 54 Vbeta and 13 Jbeta segments, was used to amplify TCR beta CDR3 regions. PCR amplification bias was corrected using a synthetic template baseline for primer optimization and computational correction. On the study's bioinformatics: Reads were assigned to V, D and J genes according to IMGT and analyzed in immunoSEQ Analyzer, with only productive sequences retained. Clonality was computed as one minus Shannon entropy normalized by log2 of the number of productive unique sequences. For each patient and control, public and private clones were evaluated among the 100 most prevalent clones. Clones were defined as Susac-specific if absent from the healthy and MS cohorts, from around 1,000 published viral clones and from other ImmuneACCESS disease sequences. TCRdb reprocessed the public reads (quality trimming at Q25 with fastp, clone calling with MiXCR) and kept in-frame beta chains. Rows with one shared CDR3 protein collapse into an entry with the most common genes and DNA. These V and J calls originate from TCRdb's pipeline instead of the authors' own analysis. Across this sample there are about 440,000 distinct CDR3 sequences, with around 85% seen only once. The ten largest clonotypes hold approximately 0.12% of the sample.

Turning to this clonotype: The antigen it recognizes is unknown. No base qualities exist here, and no much larger clone lies one base off it.

Peripheral blood CD8+ and CD4+ T cells from healthy donors, Susac syndrome patients and multiple sclerosis patients were profiled by high-throughput TCR beta sequencing. Multiple sclerosis controls were treatment-naive patients with stable or active relapsing-remitting disease fulfilling revised McDonald criteria. Bulk CD8+ and CD4+ T cells were purified by magnetic negative isolation, while CD8+ TEMRA cells were enriched using FACS. Blood was drawn into EDTA tubes, processed within 24 hours, and PBMCs were isolated by density gradient centrifugation. PBMCs destined for TCR sequencing were cryopreserved in liquid nitrogen and later thawed in a 37 °C water bath. The sorted or isolated CD4+, CD8+ and CD8+ TEMRA cells had a purity of 90% or higher.

The sequenced sample was CD8+ T cells from PBMCs. This TCR came from a human donor with multiple sclerosis. The chain uses TRBV5-4 and TRBJ1-5, with no confidently assigned D gene. The CDR3 sequence is CATSEDSNQPQHF. The DNA is as follows: TGTGCCACCTCGGAGGATAGCAATCAGCCCCAGCATTTT.